This T cell receptor (beta chain) was sequenced for a study of T cells after posttransplantation cyclophosphamide. Notes on the study in general: Blood and skin or GI T cell repertoires showed limited TRB overlap. TRB clonality was highly associated with recipient CMV seropositivity and reactivation. Later blood repertoires were often dominated by clones from the donor CD8+ memory compartment.

Using immunoSEQ multiplex PCR, the repertoire was profiled, and TCRdb retains in-frame clones only, with some absent. This record lists 24,000 or so clones, none seen once only, and the top ten clones contain approximately 4.8%. This clone was detected many times. The antigen is undetermined. V lost 0 bases to trimming and J lost 1 base; unmatched junction nucleotides: 2. Germline values: CDR1 SGDLS, CDR2 YYNGEE. The CDR3 spans 16 residues. The related graft donor's blood sample was taken on the day of bone marrow donation. The sequenced sample consisted of PBMCs. The clonotype was recovered from a woman aged 45-60 years in good health, CMV-negative, and a related stem cell transplant donor. The genes are TRBV9 and TRBJ2-5, with TRBD1 matching over 11 bases. CDR3 region: CASSVGTGGSQETQYF. CDR3 in DNA: TGTGCCAGCAGCGTAGGGACAGGGGGCTCCCAAGAGACCCAGTACTTC.